This TCR beta chain was identified during a study of blood T cell repertoires in COVID-19. On the study more broadly: Samples taken during acute and convalescent COVID-19 were collected in the United States, Italy and Spain.

TCRdb's copy holds only in-frame clones and misses some; the assay was immunoSEQ multiplex PCR. Of some 200,000 clones listed, about nine tenths are singletons. Only a few counts were recorded for this clone. The sequence was obtained from a man aged 25 to 45 in a cohort exposed to, infected with or recovered from COVID-19 (not recorded which). The material sequenced was PBMCs or T cells enriched from blood (not recorded which).

The DNA of the CDR3 is TGTGCCATCATACCTAGCGGGATAAGCTACAATGAGCAGTTCTTC. Encoded protein: CAIIPSGISYNEQFF. The chain has TRBV6-5 and TRBJ2-1; 9 bases agree with TRBD2. The CDR3 spans 15 residues. The V and J ends lost 10 bases and 3 bases, in that order; junction bases with no gene match: 10. Per the germline V gene, CDR1 is MNHEY and CDR2 is SVGAGI.